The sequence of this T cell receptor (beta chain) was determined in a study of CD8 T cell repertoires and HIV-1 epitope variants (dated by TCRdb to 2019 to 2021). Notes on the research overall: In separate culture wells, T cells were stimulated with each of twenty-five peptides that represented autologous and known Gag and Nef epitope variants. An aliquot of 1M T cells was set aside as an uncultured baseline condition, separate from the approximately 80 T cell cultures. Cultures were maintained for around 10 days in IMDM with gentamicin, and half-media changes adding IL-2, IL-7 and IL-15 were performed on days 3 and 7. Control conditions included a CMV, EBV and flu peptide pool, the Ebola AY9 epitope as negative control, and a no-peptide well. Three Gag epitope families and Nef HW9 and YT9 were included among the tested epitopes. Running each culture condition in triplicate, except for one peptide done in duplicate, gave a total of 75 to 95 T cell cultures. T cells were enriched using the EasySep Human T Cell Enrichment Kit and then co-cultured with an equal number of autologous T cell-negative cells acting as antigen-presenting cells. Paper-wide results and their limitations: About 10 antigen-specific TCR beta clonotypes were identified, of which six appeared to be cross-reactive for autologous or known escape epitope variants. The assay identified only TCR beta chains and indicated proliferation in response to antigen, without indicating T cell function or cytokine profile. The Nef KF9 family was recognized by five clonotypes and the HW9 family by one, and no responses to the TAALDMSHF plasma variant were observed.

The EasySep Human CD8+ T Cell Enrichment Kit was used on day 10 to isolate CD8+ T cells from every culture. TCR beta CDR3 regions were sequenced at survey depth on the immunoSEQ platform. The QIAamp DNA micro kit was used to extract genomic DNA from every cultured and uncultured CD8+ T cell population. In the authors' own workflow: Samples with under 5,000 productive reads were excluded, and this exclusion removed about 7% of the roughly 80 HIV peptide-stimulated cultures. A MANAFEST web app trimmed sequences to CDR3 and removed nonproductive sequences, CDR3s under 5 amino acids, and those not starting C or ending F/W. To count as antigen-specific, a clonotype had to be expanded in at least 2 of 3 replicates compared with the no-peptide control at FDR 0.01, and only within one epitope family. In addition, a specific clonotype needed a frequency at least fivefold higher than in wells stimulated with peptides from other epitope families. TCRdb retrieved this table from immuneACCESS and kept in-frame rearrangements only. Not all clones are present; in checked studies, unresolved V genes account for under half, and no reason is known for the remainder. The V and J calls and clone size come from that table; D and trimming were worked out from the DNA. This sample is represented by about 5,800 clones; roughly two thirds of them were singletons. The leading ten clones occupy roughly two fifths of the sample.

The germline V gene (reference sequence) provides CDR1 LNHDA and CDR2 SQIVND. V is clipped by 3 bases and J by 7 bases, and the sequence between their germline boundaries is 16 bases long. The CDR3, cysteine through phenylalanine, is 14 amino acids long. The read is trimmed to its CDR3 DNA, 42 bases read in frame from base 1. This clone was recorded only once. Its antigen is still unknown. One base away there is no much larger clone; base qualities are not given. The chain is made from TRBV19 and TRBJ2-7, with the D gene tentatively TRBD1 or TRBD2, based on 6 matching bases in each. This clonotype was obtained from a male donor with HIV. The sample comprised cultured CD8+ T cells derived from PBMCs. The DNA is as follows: TGTGCCAGTAGTATTCCGGGGGCACAAGGTGAGCAGTACTTC. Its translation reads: CASSIPGAQGEQYF.